The rows below give T cell receptor beta chains drawn from one sample of a study of cytomegalovirus exposure and HLA in healthy donors. The repertoire was sequenced with immunoSEQ multiplex PCR; TCRdb's copy has only in-frame clones and lacks some. The sample carries fewer than 150,000 clones, 78% recorded once. Sequenced input: PBMCs. These receptors were collected from a male donor in good health and CMV-seronegative. CDR3s include the opening cysteine and the closing phenylalanine or tryptophan. A D gene is named only where the DNA matches it firmly. Some rows mark clone size as missing; the rest say once, few, many or name a class of expanded clone.

len	d_gene	v_gene	abundance	j_gene	CDR3aa	CDR3nt
14	-	TRBV15	-	TRBJ1-2	CATSKVRRDYGYTF	TGTGCCACCAGCAAGGTACGACGGGACTATGGCTACACCTTC
12	-	TRBV30	-	TRBJ1-2	CAWSSGGCGYTF	TGTGCCTGGAGTTCGGGAGGGTGTGGCTACACCTTC
12	-	TRBV4-1	-	TRBJ1-6	CASSLETGLLHF	TGCGCCAGCAGCCTAGAAACAGGGCTCCTCCACTTT
13	TRBD2	TRBV7-3	few	TRBJ2-7	CASSFRGGFEQYF	TGTGCCAGCAGCTTTCGGGGGGGGTTCGAGCAGTACTTC
15	-	TRBV10-2	-	TRBJ1-5	CASRSRGNSNQPQHF	TGCGCCAGCAGGTCCAGGGGAAATAGCAATCAGCCCCAGCATTTT
14	-	TRBV6-1	-	TRBJ2-7	CASSEVGQIYEQYF	TGTGCCAGCAGTGAAGTGGGACAAATATACGAGCAGTACTTC
19	TRBD1	TRBV2	-	TRBJ1-2	CAQLTRPPGQGLFRYGYTF	TGTGCACAGCTTACACGACCTCCGGGACAGGGTCTTTTTAGGTATGGCTACACCTTC
15	-	TRBV6-8	few	TRBJ2-5	CASSYDQGSWETQYF	TGTGCCAGCAGTTATGACCAGGGGTCCTGGGAGACCCAGTACTTC
14	-	TRBV28	-	TRBJ1-1	CASSSRGMNTEAFF	TGTGCCAGCAGCTCCAGGGGTATGAACACTGAAGCTTTCTTT
15	-	TRBV7-9	-	TRBJ1-2	CASSLGGYINYGYTF	TGTGCCAGCAGCTTAGGGGGCTACATTAACTATGGCTACACCTTC
15	TRBD2	TRBV19	-	TRBJ2-1	CASSPLAGKDNEQFF	TGTGCCAGTAGTCCACTAGCGGGAAAGGACAATGAGCAGTTCTTC
15	TRBD2	TRBV5-4	once	TRBJ2-5	CASSSYASGQETQYF	TGTGCCAGCAGCTCCTATGCTAGCGGACAAGAGACCCAGTACTTC
17	TRBD2	TRBV9	-	TRBJ2-1	CASSVEGLAGGYNEQFF	TGTGCCAGCAGCGTAGAGGGACTAGCGGGAGGCTACAATGAGCAGTTCTTC
17	TRBD1	TRBV5-1	-	TRBJ2-7	CASSFSSGTAPSYEQYF	TGCGCCAGCAGCTTTTCTTCCGGGACAGCCCCCTCCTACGAGCAGTACTTC
14	TRBD1	TRBV29-1	-	TRBJ2-5	CSVEGQGVIETQYF	TGCAGCGTTGAGGGACAGGGTGTGATAGAGACCCAGTACTTC
13	TRBD2	TRBV2	-	TRBJ2-1	CASSVLAGVDQFF	TGTGCCAGCAGTGTCCTGGCGGGAGTTGATCAGTTCTTC
8	-	TRBV6-6	few	TRBJ1-2	CAAEGYTF	TGTGCCGCGGAAGGCTACACCTTC
14	-	TRBV27	-	TRBJ2-7	CASSITGSFYEQYF	TGTGCCAGCTCCATCACAGGGAGCTTCTACGAGCAGTACTTC
16	TRBD2	TRBV9	-	TRBJ2-2	CASSVGLAGGTGELFF	TGTGCCAGCAGCGTAGGACTAGCGGGAGGTACCGGGGAGCTGTTTTTT
14	-	TRBV15	-	TRBJ1-4	CATSRDKFLEKLFF	TGTGCCACCAGCAGAGACAAATTTCTAGAAAAACTGTTTTTT
16	TRBD2	TRBV4-1	-	TRBJ2-3	CASSPTSGGARATQYF	TGCGCCAGCAGCCCGACTAGCGGGGGGGCGAGGGCTACGCAGTATTTT